A single sample gave rise to the 28 T cell receptor beta chains below, sequenced in a study of early T cells in non-severe SARS-CoV-2 infection (dated by TCRdb to the early 2020s). The library was built by means of 5' RACE. Data came from a NextSeq 500. TCRdb reprocessed the public reads (quality trimming at Q25 with fastp, clone calling with MiXCR) and kept in-frame beta chains. Entries are consolidated by CDR3 protein sequence, retaining the most common genes and DNA. The sample table contains about 50,000 distinct CDR3 sequences; only one count was recorded for roughly 12% of them. The top ten constitute 2.5% of the sample. The source material was whole blood, sampled at baseline. All receptors come from an adult who was a healthcare worker with PCR-confirmed SARS-CoV-2 infection or an uninfected control (not recorded which).

The V and J genes are TRBV12-5 and TRBJ1-2; D is ambiguous. The CDR3 is 11 residues long. Germline V gene data show CDR1 as LGHNT and CDR2 as FRNRAP. Trimming left V 3 bases short and J 6 bases short, with 5 bases between. The DNA of the CDR3 is TGTGCTAGTGGTTTCGGGGATGGCTACACCTTC. It translates to CASGFGDGYTF. Full variable domain (remainder filled in from reference TRBV12-5 and TRBJ1-2): DARVTQTPRHKVTEMGQEVTMRCQPILGHNTVFWYRQTMMQGLELLAYFRNRAPLDDSGMPKDRFSAEMPDATLATLKIQPSEPRDSAVYFCASGFGDGYTFGSGTRLTVV.

This clonotype was observed many times. This chain uses TRBV7-3 with TRBJ2-2; D uncertain. V was cut by 1 base and J by 7 bases, with 7 bases left in between. The germline V gene encodes CDR1 SGHTA and CDR2 FQGTGA. This CDR3 is 13 amino acids long. This chain's CDR3 is CASSLNGFGELFF. The CDR3 DNA reads TGTGCCAGCAGCTTAAACGGATTCGGGGAGCTGTTTTTT.

A few counts support this clonotype. This chain uses TRBV28 with TRBJ1-1; D perhaps matches TRBD1 (6 bases). V was cut by 10 bases and J by 6 bases, with 15 bases left in between. In germline, CDR1 is MDHEN, CDR2 SYDVKM. CDR3 size: 12 residues. The CDR3 is CATGGGPAEAFF. CDR3 DNA: TGTGCCACCGGCGGGGGGCCCGCTGAAGCTTTCTTT.

This clonotype has just a few counts. The rearrangement joins TRBV11-2 to TRBJ1-2; D is unresolved. V was shortened by 4 bases and J by 5 bases, with 8 bases between the two germline ends. From germline, CDR1 is SGHAT and CDR2 FQNNGV. This CDR3 has 12 residues. The CDR3 nucleotides are TGTGCCAGCAGCTCACCCCTATATGGCTACACCTTC. Protein product: CASSSPLYGYTF. The variable domain in full, with the rest retrieved from reference TRBV11-2 and TRBJ1-2, is EAGVAQSPRYKIIEKRQSVAFWCNPISGHATLYWYQQILGQGPKLLIQFQNNGVVDDSQLPKDRFSAERLKGVDSTLKIQPAKLEDSAVYLCASSSPLYGYTFGSGTRLTVV.

The table lists this clonotype with many counts. This chain joins TRBV10-3 and TRBJ2-7; D unclear. Germline V gives CDR1 ENHRY, CDR2 SYGVKD. There are 15 residues in the CDR3. The V end was cut by 10 bases, the J end by 2 bases, with 21 bases between. The CDR3 here is CATLRALLTPYEQYF. The CDR3 DNA follows: TGTGCCACCCTCCGGGCATTACTGACACCCTACGAGCAGTACTTC.

This clonotype has ten or more counts. The chain is built from TRBV14 and TRBJ2-1; D remains unclear. The CDR3 consists of 13 residues. Looked up from germline, CDR1 is SGHDN and CDR2 is FVKESK. V gave up 4 bases and J gave up 9 bases, with 13 bases separating them. The CDR3 protein is CASSPVKFGEQFF. CDR3 bases: TGTGCCAGCAGCCCAGTGAAATTCGGTGAGCAGTTCTTC. The full variable domain, completed using reference TRBV14 and TRBJ2-1, is EAGVTQFPSHSVIEKGQTVTLRCDPISGHDNLYWYRRVMGKEIKFLLHFVKESKQDESGMPNNRFLAERTGGTYSTLKVQPAELEDSGVYFCASSPVKFGEQFFGPGTRLTVL.

V usage is TRBV7-8 and J usage is TRBJ2-7, with TRBD2 matching 9 bases. Germline-derived CDR1 and CDR2 are SGHVS and FQNEAQ. This CDR3 spans 16 amino acids. J lost 0 bases, V lost 5 bases, and 8 bases had no gene match. The CDR3 nucleotides read TGTGCCAGCAGCCGTCAATGGACTAGCGTCTCCTACGAGCAGTACTTC. Its protein is CASSRQWTSVSYEQYF.

Ten or more counts support this clonotype. The chain carries TRBV29-1 and TRBJ1-2, with 10 bases that match TRBD1. CDR1 and CDR2 (germline): SQVTM, ANQGSEA. The ends lost 5 bases at V and 8 bases at J; junction bases unmatched: 8. The length of the CDR3 is 13 residues. The CDR3 DNA sequence: TGCAGCGTTACCGGGACAGGGGTGAGGGGCTACACCTTC. Residues: CSVTGTGVRGYTF.

This chain's CDR3 is CASSQELAVTQFF. In nucleotides, the CDR3 is TGCGCCAGCAGCCAAGAACTAGCAGTCACGCAGTTCTTC. The V call is TRBV4-3, the J call TRBJ2-1; possible D gene TRBD2, 6 bases. Germline V gives CDR1 LGHNA, CDR2 YSLEER. The V and J ends lost 0 bases and 12 bases respectively, with 12 bases between them. The CDR3 runs 13 residues.

The genes are TRBV11-2 and TRBJ2-1; either TRBD1 or TRBD2 may fit D (6 bases each). Germline V gene sequence: CDR1 SGHAT, CDR2 FQNNGV. There are 14 residues in the CDR3. V was pared by 6 bases and J by 4 bases, with 13 bases between. The DNA for the CDR3 is TGTGCCAGCAGTCCCGGGGGCCGTTACAATGAGCAGTTCTTC. Protein sequence: CASSPGGRYNEQFF.

J is TRBJ1-3 and V is TRBV28; D call uncertain. The CDR3 is 14 amino acids. The V end lost 2 bases, the J end lost 4 bases, and 9 bases lay between the germline ends. Germline V CDR1 and CDR2: MDHEN, SYDVKM. Here the CDR3 DNA reads TGTGCCAGCAGTTTACAGGACTCGGGAAACACCATATATTTT. Protein sequence: CASSLQDSGNTIYF. The variable domain in full, completed from reference TRBV28 and TRBJ1-3, reads DVKVTQSSRYLVKRTGEKVFLECVQDMDHENMFWYRQDPGLGLRLIYFSYDVKMKEKGDIPEGYSVSREKKERFSLILESASTNQTSMYLCASSLQDSGNTIYFGEGSWLTVV.

The chain employs TRBV12-3 or TRBV12-4 and TRBJ2-7; no clear D. This CDR3 spans 14 amino acids. The V and J ends lost 1 base and 1 base respectively, with 8 bases between them. In DNA form, the CDR3 reads TGTGCCAGCAGTTTAGGAGAGACGTCCTACGAGCAGTACTTC. It translates to CASSLGETSYEQYF.

The gene calls are TRBV6-2 or TRBV6-3 and TRBJ2-1; tentatively, D is TRBD1 (6 bases). Trimming pared 5 bases from V and 5 bases from J, leaving 16 bases between. The CDR3 has 15 amino acids. Germline assignment: CDR1 MNHEY and CDR2 SVGEGT. For the CDR3, the DNA is TGTGCCAGCAGTCATAGGACAGTCTTAAACAATGAGCAGTTCTTC. It is translated as CASSHRTVLNNEQFF.

This clonotype was seen a handful of times. V gene TRBV19 combines with J gene TRBJ2-5; the match to TRBD1 covers 9 bases. Trimming removed 3 bases from V and 1 base from J; junction bases left unmatched: 6. This CDR3 region has 16 residues. Looked up from germline, CDR1 is LNHDA and CDR2 is SQIVND (reference sequence). The CDR3 DNA sequence: TGTGCCAGTAGTATTTCGGGACAGGGAACCCAAGAGACCCAGTACTTC. Amino acid sequence: CASSISGQGTQETQYF. Full variable domain (missing parts from reference TRBV19 and TRBJ2-5): DGGITQSPKYLFRKEGQNVTLSCEQNLNHDAMYWYRQDPGQGLRLIYYSQIVNDFQKGDIAEGYSVSREKKESFPLTVTSAQKNPTAFYLCASSISGQGTQETQYFGPGTRLLVL.

The CDR3 sequence is CATSRDRTDKNIQYF. CDR3 DNA sequence: TGTGCCACCAGCAGAGATCGGACGGACAAAAACATTCAGTACTTC. This chain joins TRBV15 and TRBJ2-4; no reliable D call. The CDR3 totals 15 residues. CDR1 is LNHNV, CDR2 YYDKDF, per germline (reference sequence). V was cut by 0 bases and J by 3 bases, with 9 bases left in between. The whole variable domain, remainder taken from reference TRBV15 and TRBJ2-4, is DAMVIQNPRYQVTQFGKPVTLSCSQTLNHNVMYWYQQKSSQAPKLLFHYYDKDFNNEADTPDNFQSRRPNTSFCFLDIRSPGLGDTAMYLCATSRDRTDKNIQYFGAGTRLSVL.

The chain links TRBV7-6 to TRBJ1-1, with a weak D call TRBD1 (6 bases). The V and J ends lost 2 bases and 5 bases respectively, with 9 bases between them. The CDR3 has 13 residues. Germline loops: CDR1 SGHVS, CDR2 FNYEAQ. The CDR3 sequence: CASSLTGQTEAFF. In nucleotides, the CDR3 is TGTGCCAGCAGCTTAACAGGGCAGACTGAAGCTTTCTTT.

This clonotype was observed a few times. The chain is built from TRBV6-2 or TRBV6-3 and TRBJ2-7; 7 nucleotides line up with TRBD2. The V segment lost 5 bases and the J segment 0 bases; nucleotides outside the gene matches: 7. The germline V gene encodes CDR1 MNHEY and CDR2 SVGEGT. This CDR3 has 15 amino acids. DNA of the CDR3: TGTGCCAGCAGTCCCCTCGGGGGGAGCTCCTACGAGCAGTACTTC. Amino acids: CASSPLGGSSYEQYF.

The V and J genes are TRBV9 and TRBJ2-3; 9 positions agree with TRBD2. V was clipped by 1 base and J by 2 bases; unmatched bases: 5. The CDR3 is made up of 16 amino acids. From germline, CDR1 is SGDLS and CDR2 YYNGEE. CDR3 coding DNA: TGTGCCAGCAGCGTACCGACTAGCGGAATCACAGATACGCAGTATTTT. Translation: CASSVPTSGITDTQYF.

The chain joins TRBV7-2 to TRBJ1-5; 11 bases are a match to TRBD1. J was trimmed by 6 bases and V by 5 bases; bases with no gene match: 9. The CDR3 consists of 16 residues. Germline CDR1 and CDR2: SGHTA and FQGNSA. The CDR3 sequence is CASSPGQGAGSQPQHF. In DNA, the CDR3 is TGTGCCAGCAGCCCAGGACAGGGGGCCGGGAGTCAGCCCCAGCATTTT.

The chain employs TRBV28 and TRBJ2-3; D possibly uses TRBD1 or TRBD2 (5 bases each). CDR1 is MDHEN and CDR2 is SYDVKM in the germline V gene. The V end was cut by 3 bases, the J end by 4 bases, with 11 bases between. The CDR3 covers 14 residues. The CDR3 region is CASSFGAYADTQYF. The CDR3 nucleotides are TGTGCCAGCAGTTTCGGGGCGTACGCAGATACGCAGTATTTT. Combining the CDR3 with reference TRBV28 and TRBJ2-3 gives the whole variable domain DVKVTQSSRYLVKRTGEKVFLECVQDMDHENMFWYRQDPGLGLRLIYFSYDVKMKEKGDIPEGYSVSREKKERFSLILESASTNQTSMYLCASSFGAYADTQYFGPGTRLTVL.

This clonotype was counted many times. This sequence joins TRBV11-3 and TRBJ1-1; D unresolved. V dropped 8 bases and J dropped 0 bases, with 19 bases sitting between them. The CDR3 runs 16 residues. Per germline, CDR1 SGHNT and CDR2 YENEEA. CDR3 protein: CASRPNPPGMNTEAFF. The CDR3 DNA sequence: TGTGCCAGCCGCCCGAACCCCCCGGGTATGAACACTGAAGCTTTCTTT.

The table lists this clonotype with a few counts. In DNA, the CDR3 is TGCGCCAGCACGTCCCCGGACACCGGGGAGCTGTTTTTT. As protein: CASTSPDTGELFF. The chain has TRBV4-3 and TRBJ2-2; D gene uncertain. The V end was cut by 7 bases, the J end by 3 bases, with 9 bases between. The germline V gene encodes CDR1 LGHNA and CDR2 YSLEER. This CDR3 region has 13 residues.

The chain uses TRBV9 and TRBJ1-6; TRBD1 might be the D (5 bases). Trimming removed 6 bases at V and 4 bases at J, with 14 bases between. Germline lookup yields CDR1 SGDLS and CDR2 YYNGEE. The CDR3 length is 15 residues. The CDR3 here is CASTSGDGYNSPLHF. CDR3 nucleotides: TGTGCCAGCACCTCCGGGGACGGATATAATTCACCCCTCCACTTT. The full variable domain, its missing parts supplied by reference TRBV9 and TRBJ1-6, is DSGVTQTPKHLITATGQRVTLRCSPRSGDLSVYWYQQSLDQGLQFLIQYYNGEERAKGNILERFSAQQFPDLHSELNLSSLELGDSALYFCASTSGDGYNSPLHFGNGTRLTVT.

This clonotype was seen a few times. The rearrangement uses TRBV7-3 and TRBJ2-3; D is undetermined. V was cut by 0 bases and J by 2 bases, with 9 bases left in between. The CDR3 has 15 amino acids. Germline-derived CDR1 and CDR2 are SGHTA and FQGTGA. The CDR3 protein is CASSLTGIHTDTQYF. The CDR3 bases are TGTGCCAGCAGCTTAACTGGGATACACACAGATACGCAGTATTTT.

The rearrangement links TRBV7-2 to TRBJ2-7; 8 nucleotides align to TRBD2. The CDR3 consists of 14 residues. V shed 1 base, J shed 1 base, and the junction held 0 bases outside the gene matches. Germline CDR1 and CDR2: SGHTA and FQGNSA. The DNA for the CDR3 is TGTGCCAGCAGCTTAGAGCGGGGGTCCTACGAGCAGTACTTC. It yields the protein CASSLERGSYEQYF.

This clonotype was seen more than once but under ten times. The chain recombines TRBV7-9 with TRBJ2-7, with 14 bases matching TRBD2. Trimming cost V 6 bases and J 3 bases; bases outside gene matches: 4. CDR1 is SEHNR and CDR2 is FQNEAQ in the germline V gene (reference sequence). This CDR3 region has 15 residues. CDR3 region: CASRSGTSGSYEQYF. The CDR3 DNA reads as TGTGCCAGCAGGTCCGGGACTAGCGGGAGCTACGAGCAGTACTTC. The entire variable domain, with the rest obtained from reference TRBV7-9 and TRBJ2-7, is as follows: DTGVSQNPRHKITKRGQNVTFRCDPISEHNRLYWYRQTLGQGPEFLTYFQNEAQLEKSRLLSDRFSAERPKGSFSTLEIQRTEQGDSAMYLCASRSGTSGSYEQYFGPGTRLTVT.

This clonotype was counted a few times. The chain couples TRBV11-3 to TRBJ1-1; possibly TRBD1 for D (5 bases). The CDR3 sequence is 12 residues long. Germline loops: CDR1 SGHNT, CDR2 YENEEA. V was trimmed by 7 bases and J by 10 bases, leaving 16 bases between them. CDR3 sequence reads: CASTTGQGAAFF. As DNA, the CDR3 is TGTGCCAGCACCACGGGGCAGGGCGCAGCTTTCTTT. The full variable domain, with the rest looked up from reference TRBV11-3 and TRBJ1-1, is EAGVVQSPRYKIIEKKQPVAFWCNPISGHNTLYWYLQNLGQGPELLIRYENEEAVDDSQLPKDRFSAERLKGVDSTLKIQPAELGDSAVYLCASTTGQGAAFFGQGTRLTVV.

This clonotype was recorded at least ten times. This rearrangement joins TRBV14 to TRBJ1-6; D is uncertain. V lost 1 base and J 8 bases, leaving 6 bases between the germline ends. The CDR3 spans 13 residues. Germline values: CDR1 SGHDN, CDR2 FVKESK. The CDR3 region has the DNA TGTGCCAGCAGCCAAGCGTTTTATTCACCCCTCCACTTT. Translation: CASSQAFYSPLHF.